The rows below give T cell receptor beta chains drawn from one sample of a study of regulatory T cells in long-lasting Graves disease. One entry per CDR3 protein, called by TCRdb with MiXCR from the multiplex PCR reads. The profile shows 440,000 or so distinct CDR3 sequences, about 16% of them singletons. These same data were also listed under a study on T cells in Graves' hyperthyroidism and ophthalmopathy.

This sample comprised peripheral blood mononuclear cells (PBMCs), obtained at new diagnosis, from a patient treated with antithyroid drugs. The receptor source for this set is a young woman with Graves disease. CDR3s include the opening cysteine and the closing phenylalanine or tryptophan. D genes are given only for firm matches. Size is omitted from some rows. Given values are once, few, many or a class for expanded clones.

cdr3_aa cdr3_nt j_call cdr3_length d_call clone_size v_call
CASSQESSESFEQFF TGTGCCAGCAGCCAAGAAAGTAGCGAGTCGTTTGAGCAGTTCTTC TRBJ2-1 15 - many TRBV3-1
CASRGDSADTQYF TGTGCCAGCAGGGGGGACTCGGCAGATACGCAGTATTTT TRBJ2-3 13 - many TRBV7-6
CAISDGGGTYNEQFF TGTGCCATCAGTGACGGCGGCGGAACCTACAATGAGCAGTTCTTC TRBJ2-1 15 - many TRBV10-3
CASSRGKGQGYSGPNSYEQYF TGTGCCAGCAGTCGGGGCAAAGGCCAGGGGTATAGCGGACCGAACTCCTACGAGCAGTACTTC TRBJ2-7 21 - many TRBV28
CASSRGDTEAFF TGTGCCAGCAGCCGTGGGGACACTGAAGCTTTCTTT TRBJ1-1 12 - many TRBV3-1
CASKYGLRDEQYF TGTGCCAGCAAATATGGACTGAGGGACGAGCAGTACTTC TRBJ2-7 13 - many TRBV28
CASSLGERPALGQFF TGTGCCAGCAGCTTAGGGGAGAGACCAGCCCTTGGGCAGTTCTTC TRBJ2-1 15 - many TRBV7-8
CASSLSGTRSTDTQYF TGTGCCAGCAGCCTTTCCGGGACTAGGAGCACAGATACGCAGTATTTT TRBJ2-3 16 TRBD2 few TRBV3-1
CASSDKGGPYNEQFF TGCGCCAGCAGTGATAAGGGGGGCCCCTACAATGAGCAGTTCTTC TRBJ2-1 15 - - TRBV10-1
CASLRGEGAAEAFF TGTGCCAGCCTAAGAGGTGAAGGGGCGGCTGAAGCTTTCTTT TRBJ1-1 14 - many TRBV2
CASSPGSGRGTDTQYF TGTGCCAGCAGCCCAGGGAGTGGGAGAGGGACAGATACGCAGTATTTT TRBJ2-3 16 - many TRBV11-2
CASSTTGQSFSGANVLTF TGTGCCAGTAGTACAACGGGACAGTCCTTCTCTGGGGCCAACGTCCTGACTTTC TRBJ2-6 18 TRBD1 - TRBV19
CSAPTTGTDTQYF TGCAGTGCTCCGACGACGGGGACAGATACGCAGTATTTT TRBJ2-3 13 - many TRBV20-1
CASSSLAVKGNTGELFF TGTGCCAGCAGTTCCCTCGCAGTAAAGGGCAACACCGGGGAGCTGTTTTTT TRBJ2-2 17 - few TRBV27
CASRGPGNTIYF TGTGCCAGCAGAGGACCTGGAAACACCATATATTTT TRBJ1-3 12 - many TRBV2
CASSLVLSEYGYTF TGTGCCAGCAGCTTAGTCCTCAGCGAGTATGGCTACACCTTC TRBJ1-2 14 - few TRBV7-9
CASSILGGMRTFNEQFF TGTGCCAGTAGTATATTAGGGGGAATGAGGACCTTCAATGAGCAGTTCTTC TRBJ2-1 17 - few TRBV19
CASSPMGRAYGYTF TGCGCCAGCAGCCCGATGGGCAGGGCCTATGGCTACACCTTC TRBJ1-2 14 - few TRBV4-1
CASNQGQGYEQYF TGCGCCAGCAACCAAGGGCAGGGCTACGAGCAGTACTTC TRBJ2-7 13 - - TRBV4-3
CAINSDRAMNTEAFF TGTGCCATCAACTCGGACAGGGCTATGAACACTGAAGCTTTCTTT TRBJ1-1 15 TRBD1 many TRBV10-3
CSVEEIRAGAFF TGCAGCGTTGAAGAAATAAGGGCTGGAGCTTTCTTT TRBJ1-1 12 - many TRBV29-1
CSVAGLAEPYEQYF TGCAGCGTCGCGGGACTAGCGGAGCCCTACGAGCAGTACTTC TRBJ2-7 14 TRBD2 many TRBV29-1
CASSVEGGALYEQYF TGTGCCAGCAGCGTAGAGGGCGGGGCTCTCTACGAGCAGTACTTC TRBJ2-7 15 - many TRBV9
CASSFTSGSSYEQYF TGTGCCAGCAGCTTTACTAGCGGGAGCTCCTACGAGCAGTACTTC TRBJ2-7 15 TRBD2 many TRBV5-1
CASSRLFGGGGELFF TGTGCCAGCAGCCGACTATTTGGAGGGGGCGGGGAGCTGTTTTTT TRBJ2-2 15 - many TRBV11-2
CACSDVDRGSNQPQHF TGTGCCTGCAGTGATGTGGACAGGGGGAGCAATCAGCCCCAGCATTTT TRBJ1-5 16 TRBD1 few TRBV6-1
CASSANVNTEAFF TGTGCTAGCAGCGCAAATGTGAACACTGAAGCTTTCTTT TRBJ1-1 13 - many TRBV7-9
CASSLADVETQYF TGTGCCAGCAGCTTAGCGGACGTAGAGACCCAGTACTTC TRBJ2-5 13 - many TRBV7-9
CASSMTGSGANVLTF TGTGCCAGCAGCATGACAGGGTCTGGGGCCAACGTCCTGACTTTC TRBJ2-6 15 TRBD1 - TRBV7-9
CASSSIPAYTAQYF TGTGCCAGCAGCTCTATTCCGGCCTATACGGCCCAGTACTTC TRBJ2-5 14 - few TRBV6-1
CSARMGGSGETQYF TGCAGTGCTAGAATGGGAGGGTCGGGGGAGACCCAGTACTTC TRBJ2-5 14 TRBD2 - TRBV20-1
CASSWLAGVTPGELFF TGTGCCAGCAGCTGGCTAGCGGGGGTCACACCGGGGGAGCTGTTTTTT TRBJ2-2 16 TRBD2 few TRBV7-9
CASSSWGIQETQYF TGTGCCAGCAGCTCCTGGGGCATCCAAGAGACCCAGTACTTC TRBJ2-5 14 - - TRBV11-2
CAVARGTEAFF TGTGCGGTCGCACGGGGCACTGAAGCTTTCTTT TRBJ1-1 11 - - TRBV11-2
CASSVGPPTSGYYEQFF TGTGCCAGCAGCGTAGGCCCCCCAACTAGCGGTTATTATGAGCAGTTCTTC TRBJ2-1 17 TRBD2 many TRBV9
CASSHGMGGYTF TGTGCCAGCAGCCACGGGATGGGTGGCTACACCTTC TRBJ1-2 12 - - TRBV3-1
CASRGSGWVAFF TGTGCCAGCAGGGGCTCAGGGTGGGTAGCTTTCTTT TRBJ1-1 12 - many TRBV28
CASSRTGYQPQHF TGTGCCAGCAGCCGGACAGGGTACCAGCCCCAGCATTTT TRBJ1-5 13 TRBD1 many TRBV7-2
CASSFPGQGGSGYTF TGTGCCAGCAGTTTTCCGGGACAGGGGGGTTCTGGCTACACCTTC TRBJ1-2 15 TRBD1 - TRBV6-5
CASRKISGSLTDTQYF TGTGCCAGCAGAAAAATTAGCGGGAGCCTAACAGATACGCAGTATTTT TRBJ2-3 16 TRBD2 - TRBV6-1
CASSLTIYNEQFF TGTGCCAGCAGTCTCACCATCTACAATGAGCAGTTCTTC TRBJ2-1 13 - - TRBV27
CASSLAAGGGEQFF TGTGCCAGCAGCCTCGCAGCGGGAGGGGGTGAGCAGTTCTTC TRBJ2-1 14 TRBD2 many TRBV14
CAWGYWNSYEQYF TGTGCCTGGGGATACTGGAACTCCTACGAGCAGTACTTC TRBJ2-7 13 - many TRBV30
CASKRAGGRYEQFF TGTGCCAGCAAGCGAGCGGGGGGACGGTATGAGCAGTTCTTC TRBJ2-1 14 TRBD2 - TRBV7-2
CSASGASGSIGNYEQYF TGCAGTGCTAGTGGGGCTAGCGGGAGTATTGGGAACTACGAGCAGTACTTC TRBJ2-7 17 TRBD2 many TRBV20-1
CASSDKLGSYEQYF TGTGCCAGCAGCGATAAGCTCGGCTCCTACGAGCAGTACTTC TRBJ2-7 14 - many TRBV9
CAWSVMNTEAFF TGTGCCTGGAGTGTAATGAACACTGAAGCTTTCTTT TRBJ1-1 12 - - TRBV30